The following is a T cell receptor beta chain sequence with its context. These data belong to a study of blood T cell repertoires in COVID-19. Turning to the study itself: Donors in the United States, Italy and Spain gave samples during acute or convalescent COVID-19. The analysed material was cDNA or gDNA that came from T cells, B-cell-depleted T cells, or PBMCs.

Per the study methods: From reference gene primer amplification, estimates of nucleated cell counts were derived. Data came from immunoSEQ multiplex PCR; TCRdb stores just in-frame clones and leaves some out. That table gives V, J and clone size, and the DNA gave D and trimming. The sample yields some 150,000 clones, about nine tenths seen once. Source material: peripheral blood. The clonotype originates from a woman aged 60-75 years with active or convalescent COVID-19.

CDR3 in DNA: TGTGCCATCAGCTCGCCTGGGACTCTTAATGGCTACACCTTC. Translating it yields CAISSPGTLNGYTF. The chain joins TRBV10-3 to TRBJ1-2; the D gene is possibly TRBD1 (5 bases). V dropped 6 bases and J dropped 6 bases, with 17 bases sitting between them. The CDR3 extends over 14 amino acids. The germline V gene encodes CDR1 ENHRY and CDR2 SYGVKD.